This is a list of T cell receptor beta chains from one sample in a study of OX40 agonist ivuxolimab in advanced cancers. Generated by immunoSEQ multiplex PCR, the TCRdb table keeps only in-frame clones and is missing some. The repertoire holds fewer than 120,000 clones, with around nine tenths as singletons. The sample in question was CD4+ or CD8+ T cells sorted from blood, obtained in a trial of the OX40 agonist ivuxolimab. The receptors shown here come from an adult with an advanced solid tumor such as melanoma, head and neck, liver or kidney cancer. Each CDR3 is given with its conserved first and last residue. D genes are given only for firm matches. Some rows have no size entry. The others give once, few or many, or a class for an expanded clone.

abundance | d_gene | j_gene | v_gene | CDR3aa | CDR3nt
NA | TRBD1 | TRBJ1-2 | TRBV7-2 | CASSLRTGGDYGYTF | TGTGCCAGCAGCTTACGGACAGGGGGGGACTATGGCTACACCTTC
NA | NA | TRBJ1-6 | TRBV30 | CAWQGSSYNSPLHF | TGTGCCTGGCAAGGCAGCTCCTATAATTCACCCCTCCACTTT
NA | TRBD1 | TRBJ2-2 | TRBV27 | CASCSGTGPGELFF | TGTGCCAGCTGCTCCGGGACAGGGCCCGGGGAGCTGTTTTTT
once | TRBD1 | TRBJ1-1 | TRBV6-5 | CASSYWTGGYNTEAFF | TGTGCCAGCAGTTATTGGACAGGGGGCTATAACACTGAAGCTTTCTTT
NA | NA | TRBJ1-1 | TRBV4-1 | CASSHRMNTEAFF | TGCGCCAGCAGCCACCGAATGAACACTGAAGCTTTCTTT
NA | TRBD2 | TRBJ2-3 | TRBV7-2 | CASSPFSGSGTDTQYF | TGTGCCAGCAGCCCATTTAGCGGGAGTGGCACAGATACGCAGTATTTT
NA | NA | TRBJ2-5 | TRBV6-6 | CASSYTAETQYF | TGTGCCAGCAGTTATACAGCGGAGACCCAGTACTTC
NA | NA | TRBJ2-3 | TRBV2 | CASSTGGGLSVRYF | TGTGCCAGCAGTACAGGGGGGGGTCTCTCGGTTAGGTATTTT
NA | NA | TRBJ2-2 | TRBV4-3 | CASSQAPPGNGELFF | TGCGCCAGCAGCCAAGCCCCGCCGGGGAACGGGGAGCTGTTTTTT
once | TRBD1 | TRBJ2-2 | TRBV4-3 | CASSRGRGQGRIGELFF | TGCGCCAGCAGCCGGGGGAGAGGACAGGGGCGGATCGGGGAGCTGTTTTTT
NA | NA | TRBJ2-7 | TRBV12-5 | CASGPPGQTFGDEQYF | TGTGCTAGTGGTCCACCCGGACAGACTTTCGGGGACGAGCAGTACTTC
NA | NA | TRBJ1-2 | TRBV6-5 | CASQDHYGYTF | TGTGCCAGCCAGGATCACTATGGCTACACCTTC
few | TRBD1 | TRBJ1-2 | TRBV5-4 | CASSPQGGSYGYTF | TGTGCCAGCAGCCCACAGGGGGGAAGCTATGGCTACACCTTC
NA | TRBD2 | TRBJ2-3 | TRBV5-1 | CASSLVSGTSTDTQYF | TGCGCCAGCAGCTTGGTAAGCGGGACTAGCACAGATACGCAGTATTTT
NA | NA | TRBJ1-3 | TRBV29-1 | CSVEGERNGNTIYF | TGCAGCGTTGAAGGGGAAAGGAACGGAAACACCATATATTTT
many | NA | TRBJ1-2 | TRBV19 | CASSIDRRYGYTF | TGTGCCAGTAGTATAGATCGTCGCTATGGCTACACCTTC
NA | NA | TRBJ1-1 | TRBV4-2 | CASSQSDLSNTEAFF | TGTGCCAGCAGCCAATCGGACTTATCGAACACTGAAGCTTTCTTT
NA | NA | TRBJ1-5 | TRBV2 | CASTGGTSNQPQHF | TGTGCCAGCACCGGGGGCACAAGCAATCAGCCCCAGCATTTT
NA | NA | TRBJ2-7 | TRBV6-6 | CATTSGSYEQYF | TGTGCCACGACCTCGGGTTCCTACGAGCAGTACTTC
few | NA | TRBJ1-6 | TRBV5-6 | CASSYRDHQSPLHF | TGTGCCAGCAGCTACCGGGACCACCAGTCACCCCTCCACTTT
NA | NA | TRBJ1-1 | TRBV18 | CASSPQSSRRAFF | TGTGCCAGCTCACCACAGAGCAGCCGGCGGGCTTTCTTT
NA | NA | TRBJ1-1 | TRBV6-6 | CASSSMEDTEAFF | TGTGCCAGCAGTTCTATGGAGGACACTGAAGCTTTCTTT